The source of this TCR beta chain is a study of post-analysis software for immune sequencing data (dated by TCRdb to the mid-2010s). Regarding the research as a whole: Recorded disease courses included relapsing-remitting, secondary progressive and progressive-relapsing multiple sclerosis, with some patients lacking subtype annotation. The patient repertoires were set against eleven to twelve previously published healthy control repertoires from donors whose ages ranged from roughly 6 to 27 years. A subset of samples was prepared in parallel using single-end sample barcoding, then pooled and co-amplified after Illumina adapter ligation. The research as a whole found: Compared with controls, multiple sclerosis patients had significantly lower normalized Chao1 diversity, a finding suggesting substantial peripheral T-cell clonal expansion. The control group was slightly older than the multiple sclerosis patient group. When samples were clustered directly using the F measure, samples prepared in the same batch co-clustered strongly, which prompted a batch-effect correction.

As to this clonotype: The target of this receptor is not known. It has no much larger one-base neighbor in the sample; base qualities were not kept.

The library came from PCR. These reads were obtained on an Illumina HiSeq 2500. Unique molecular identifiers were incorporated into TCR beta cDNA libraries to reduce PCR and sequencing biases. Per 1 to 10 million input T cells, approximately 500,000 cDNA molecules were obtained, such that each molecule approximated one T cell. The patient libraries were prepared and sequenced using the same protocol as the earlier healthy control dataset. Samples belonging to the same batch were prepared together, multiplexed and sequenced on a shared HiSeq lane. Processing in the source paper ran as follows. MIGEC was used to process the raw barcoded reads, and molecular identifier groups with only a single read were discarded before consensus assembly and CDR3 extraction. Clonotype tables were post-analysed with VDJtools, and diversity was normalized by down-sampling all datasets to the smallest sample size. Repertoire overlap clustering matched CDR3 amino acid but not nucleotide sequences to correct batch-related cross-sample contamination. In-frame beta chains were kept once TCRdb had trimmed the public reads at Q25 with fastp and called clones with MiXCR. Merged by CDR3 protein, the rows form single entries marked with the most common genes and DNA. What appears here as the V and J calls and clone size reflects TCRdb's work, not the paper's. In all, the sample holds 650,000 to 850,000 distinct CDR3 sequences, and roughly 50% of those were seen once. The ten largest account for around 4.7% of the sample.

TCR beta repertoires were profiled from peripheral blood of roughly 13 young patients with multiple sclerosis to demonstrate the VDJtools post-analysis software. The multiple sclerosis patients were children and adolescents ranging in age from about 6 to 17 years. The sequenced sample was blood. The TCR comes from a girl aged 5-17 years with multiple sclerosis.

The CDR3 reads CASSLRGTSGSNEQFF. DNA sequence: TGTGCCAGCAGCCTCCGGGGGACTAGCGGGAGCAATGAGCAGTTCTTC. The chain is made from TRBV27 and TRBJ2-1, and TRBD2 matches 14 of the central bases. Unmatched junction bases come to 7, with V trimmed by 6 bases and J by 6 bases. Via the germline V gene (reference sequence), CDR1 is MNHEY and CDR2 SMNVEV. The CDR3 starts with the cysteine, ends with the phenylalanine, and has 16 residues. Left in the record is the CDR3 DNA by itself, 48 bases read in frame from the first base.